The 2 T cell receptor beta chains listed next were all sequenced from one sample in a study of CD8 T cells in Susac syndrome. RNA, at about 0.45 to 1 ug, was reverse transcribed with random hexamers. TCRdb independently ran MiXCR on the immunoSEQ multiplex PCR reads; one entry per CDR3 protein. The sample comprises about 200,000 distinct CDR3 sequences, 85% to 95% of which are singletons, and roughly 0.1% rests with the top ten. The source material was CD4+ T cells from PBMCs. These receptors all stem from a human donor in good health.

The chain carries TRBV5-1 and TRBJ1-1, with a tentative D call TRBD1 (6 bases). Per the germline V gene, CDR1 is SGHRS and CDR2 is YFSETQ. V was trimmed by 4 bases and J by 2 bases, leaving 21 bases between them. This CDR3 has 17 residues. CDR3 bases: TGCGCCAGCAGCCGCGGGGGGGCCGAGGGGATTAACACTGAAGCTTTCTTT. Protein product: CASSRGGAEGINTEAFF. Looking up the rest from reference TRBV5-1 and TRBJ1-1 gives the full variable domain: KAGVTQTPRYLIKTRGQQVTLSCSPISGHRSVSWYQQTPGQGLQFLFEYFSETQRNKGNFPGRFSGRQFSNSRSEMNVSTLELGDSALYLCASSRGGAEGINTEAFFGQGTRLTVV.

This clonotype was picked up a small number of times. The rearrangement joins TRBV7-2 to TRBJ2-3; 15 bases map to TRBD2. Trimming removed 4 bases from V and 6 bases from J; junction bases left unmatched: 2. The CDR3 has 15 amino acids. Looked up from germline, CDR1 is SGHTA and CDR2 is FQGNSA. The CDR3 spells CASSSGLAGGDTQYF. CDR3 in DNA: TGTGCCAGCAGCTCCGGACTAGCGGGGGGGGATACGCAGTATTTT.